The rows below give T cell receptor beta chains drawn from one sample of a study of OX40 agonist ivuxolimab in advanced cancers. Sequencing used immunoSEQ multiplex PCR; TCRdb keeps in-frame clones, though not all of them. The data show more than 9,500 clones, with around 83% seen just once and about 29% held by the top ten. This material consisted of CD4+ or CD8+ T cells sorted from blood, taken in a trial of the OX40 agonist ivuxolimab. The receptor source for this set is an adult with an advanced solid tumor such as melanoma, head and neck, liver or kidney cancer. Each CDR3 is given with its conserved first and last residue. A D gene is named only where the DNA matches it firmly. Rows give clone size only sometimes, using once, few, many, or a class for an expanded clone.

j_gene	len	d_gene	abundance	v_gene	CDR3nt	CDR3aa
TRBJ1-2	13	-	once	TRBV25-1	TGTGCCAGCAGTCAAGGGTGGGCTCAAGGCTACACCTTC	CASSQGWAQGYTF
TRBJ2-7	13	-	-	TRBV7-8	TGTGCCAGCAGCTTAGGAGCAGGGTACGAGCAGTACTTC	CASSLGAGYEQYF
TRBJ1-2	17	-	-	TRBV4-3	TGCGCCAGCAGCCAGCTGCCCCCTCAATTGCAGAACTATGGCTACACCTTC	CASSQLPPQLQNYGYTF
TRBJ2-2	16	TRBD2	once	TRBV9	TGTGCCAGCAGCGCGTGGGGACTACCGAACACCGGGGAGCTGTTTTTT	CASSAWGLPNTGELFF
TRBJ2-7	15	TRBD1	-	TRBV28	TGTGCCAGCAGTCTGAACAGGGGGCTGGACTACGAGCAGTACTTC	CASSLNRGLDYEQYF
TRBJ1-2	10	-	-	TRBV28	TGTGCCGCATCCCTGGGTGGCTACACCTTC	CAASLGGYTF
TRBJ2-5	16	-	-	TRBV7-6	TGTGCCAGCAGCGATGAACAGGGAGTGTACCAAGAGACCCAGTACTTC	CASSDEQGVYQETQYF
TRBJ1-2	13	-	once	TRBV7-2	TGTGCCAGCAGCTTGGACATTAACTATGGCTACACCTTC	CASSLDINYGYTF
TRBJ2-3	15	TRBD1	-	TRBV28	TGTGCCACTCAATTGACAGGGGTGAGGACAGATACGCAGTATTTT	CATQLTGVRTDTQYF
TRBJ2-2	17	TRBD2	-	TRBV9	TGTGCCAGCAGCGTAGACCCAGCGGGGACGAACACCGGGGAGCTGTTTTTT	CASSVDPAGTNTGELFF
TRBJ2-5	17	TRBD2	-	TRBV7-2	TGTGCCAGCAGCTTAGTGTTGGTGACTAGCGGGGAAGAGACCCAGTACTTC	CASSLVLVTSGEETQYF
TRBJ2-7	15	TRBD1	-	TRBV13	TGTGCCAGCAGCTTGGCTTCAGGACAGGGGTACGAGCAGTACTTC	CASSLASGQGYEQYF
TRBJ1-1	14	-	-	TRBV19	TGTGCCAGTAGTATTCAGGGCACGAACACTGAAGCTTTCTTT	CASSIQGTNTEAFF
TRBJ2-7	16	-	-	TRBV6-7	TGTGCCAGCAGTACGGGGCTCAGGTGTAGCCCCTACGAGCAGTACTTC	CASSTGLRCSPYEQYF
TRBJ2-7	16	TRBD2	-	TRBV28	TGTGCCAGCAGTTCCCTGGGACTAGCGGTAGACATCTTCCTGTACTTC	CASSSLGLAVDIFLYF
TRBJ2-5	15	TRBD1	-	TRBV14	TGTGCCAGCAGCAAGTACAGGGGCTTGCGGGAGACCCAGTACTTC	CASSKYRGLRETQYF
TRBJ2-2	16	TRBD2	-	TRBV9	TGTGCCAGCAGCCCCCGCGTCACTAGCGGCACCGGGGAGCTGTTTTTT	CASSPRVTSGTGELFF
TRBJ1-2	13	-	-	TRBV29-1	TGCAGCGTTGATACCCAGGGGTACGCTGGCTACACCTTC	CSVDTQGYAGYTF
TRBJ2-7	13	-	few	TRBV27	TGTGCCAGCAGTTTATCGCCCCTATACGAGCAGTACTTC	CASSLSPLYEQYF
TRBJ2-5	14	-	-	TRBV6-5	TGTGCCAGCAGTTACACCGGTTCTTTGCGGACCCAGTACTTC	CASSYTGSLRTQYF
TRBJ1-2	13	-	-	TRBV27	TGTGCCAGCAGTTTATCGGAAGGGTTTGGCTACACCTTC	CASSLSEGFGYTF
TRBJ2-7	13	-	-	TRBV28	TGTGCCAGCAGGCCCGGACAGAGCTACGAGCAGTACTTC	CASRPGQSYEQYF
TRBJ2-7	15	TRBD1	medium-sized	TRBV5-5	TGTGCCAGCATACCTACTCCGGGACAGGGCTACGAGCAGTACTTC	CASIPTPGQGYEQYF
TRBJ1-3	17	-	-	TRBV23-1	TGCGCCAGCAGTCATCGTACCGTAGTCTCCTCTGGAAACACCATATATTTT	CASSHRTVVSSGNTIYF
TRBJ1-5	13	-	-	TRBV7-3	TGTGCCAGCAGCCAGGGCTTAACTCAGCCCCAGCATTTT	CASSQGLTQPQHF
TRBJ2-1	16	TRBD2	few	TRBV28	TGTGCCAGCAGTTCCGGGACTAGCGGAATCTACAATGAGCAGTTCTTC	CASSSGTSGIYNEQFF
TRBJ1-1	15	TRBD1	-	TRBV30	TGTGCCTGGAGACAGGGGCCGAATTCGAACACTGAAGCTTTCTTT	CAWRQGPNSNTEAFF
TRBJ2-1	16	-	-	TRBV27	TGTGCCAGCAGTCCCTCGGTCTCTAGCGTATACAATGAGCAGTTCTTC	CASSPSVSSVYNEQFF
TRBJ2-3	15	-	-	TRBV10-3	TGTGCCATCAGTGAGTCGGGAGAGCGGGCAGATACGCAGTATTTT	CAISESGERADTQYF
TRBJ2-7	14	TRBD1	-	TRBV28	TGTGCCAGCAGGACAGGGGGCCTAACCCTCCAGCAGTACTTC	CASRTGGLTLQQYF
TRBJ2-6	15	-	-	TRBV28	TGTGCCAGCAGTTTAGGGGGTTCTGGGGCCAACGTCCTGACTTTC	CASSLGGSGANVLTF
TRBJ2-3	13	TRBD2	-	TRBV30	TGTGCCTGGGCCGGGGGGGCCTCAGATACGCAGTATTTT	CAWAGGASDTQYF
TRBJ2-7	11	-	-	TRBV20-1	TGCAGTGCTAGTGACCAATACGAGCAGTACTTC	CSASDQYEQYF
TRBJ1-5	13	-	-	TRBV30	TGTGCCTGGAGTGTAAGGGATAATCAGCCCCAGCATTTT	CAWSVRDNQPQHF
TRBJ2-2	12	-	-	TRBV9	TGTGCCAGCAGCCTGTACACCGGGGAGCTGTTTTTT	CASSLYTGELFF
TRBJ2-5	14	TRBD2	-	TRBV12-5	TGTGCTAGTGCCCCCGGCGGGGGAAGGGAGACCCAGTACTTC	CASAPGGGRETQYF
TRBJ2-5	15	TRBD2	-	TRBV4-3	TGCGCCAGCAGCCAAGCACTAGCGGTCAAAGAGACCCAGTACTTC	CASSQALAVKETQYF
TRBJ2-7	18	-	-	TRBV5-6	TGTGCCAGCAGCTTGGATGTGAGTAGTGGGGGGGCGTCCTACGAGCAGTACTTC	CASSLDVSSGGASYEQYF
TRBJ2-3	15	-	-	TRBV9	TGTGCCAGCAGCGTAGTACCAGCAGGGACAGATACGCAGTATTTT	CASSVVPAGTDTQYF
TRBJ1-3	13	-	-	TRBV5-1	TGCGCCAGCCGGCAGGGAAATTCGGACACCATATATTTT	CASRQGNSDTIYF
TRBJ2-1	16	TRBD1	once	TRBV13	TGTGCCAGCAGCAATTGGGACAGGGGACCCCACAATGAGCAGTTCTTC	CASSNWDRGPHNEQFF
TRBJ2-5	17	-	-	TRBV27	TGTGCCAGCAGTCCCGTCCCGGGGGGCATGTCCGAAGAGACCCAGTACTTC	CASSPVPGGMSEETQYF